A single sample is the source of the 16 T cell receptor beta chains below, sequenced in a study of shared clonotypes between healthy human individuals. Terminally differentiated effector memory CD45RA+ cells were left out of the naive CD8 fraction, which was CD45RO-negative and positively selected for CCR7. Clones were sequenced by immunoSEQ multiplex PCR, and TCRdb holds only the in-frame ones, with some missing. The table shows around 1,900,000 clones, with 93% occurring only once. The sample was naive CD8+ T cells from PBMCs. These receptors all stem from a man aged 18 to 29 in good health. Some clones in this sample may be carry-over from other donors' samples.

The V call is TRBV28, the J call TRBJ1-2, with D hard to call. Germline values: CDR1 MDHEN, CDR2 SYDVKM. V was shortened by 7 bases and J by 6 bases, with 12 bases between the two germline ends. This CDR3 is built from 12 residues. The DNA of the CDR3 is TGTGCCAGCACTGACACATCTGATGGCTACACCTTC. Amino acids: CASTDTSDGYTF.

V is TRBV15 and J is TRBJ2-7; D uncertain. Germline V gives CDR1 LNHNV, CDR2 YYDKDF (reference sequence). The V end was cut by 0 bases, the J end by 5 bases, with 11 bases between. CDR3 length: 14 amino acids. CDR3 region: CATSRDLTPDEQYF. The CDR3 region has the DNA TGTGCCACCAGCAGAGATTTGACCCCGGACGAGCAGTACTTC.

J is TRBJ1-3 and V is TRBV6-6, with no clear D. From germline, CDR1 is MNHNY and CDR2 SVGAGI (reference sequence). V lost 6 bases, J lost 7 bases, and 16 bases lay in between. The CDR3 covers 14 residues. The CDR3 region has the DNA TGTGCCAGCAGACCCGGCCCCGAGGGTAACACCATATATTTT. The encoded protein is CASRPGPEGNTIYF.

Comment on this clone: A much larger clone sits a single nucleotide away, making a read error possible. Other DNA sequences in the same sample also yield this CDR3. V is TRBV10-3 and J is TRBJ2-3, with D maybe TRBD2 (7 bases). Looked up from germline, CDR1 is ENHRY and CDR2 is SYGVKD. Trimming removed 6 bases at V and 1 base at J, with 14 bases between. This CDR3 is 15 amino acids long. CDR3 region: CAIRRAGARTDTQYF. The CDR3 DNA sequence: TGTGCCATCAGGAGGGCGGGGGCACGCACAGATACGCAGTATTTT.

The gene calls are TRBV16 and TRBJ1-2; D may be TRBD1 (5 bases). The CDR3 is 14 residues long. The germline gives CDR1 KGHSY, CDR2 FQNENV. Trimming took 1 base from V and 4 from J, leaving 10 bases between them. The CDR3 bases are TGTGCCAGCAGCCAATTGCAGGGAGGCTATGGCTACACCTTC. As protein: CASSQLQGGYGYTF.

The chain joins TRBV27 to TRBJ2-1; 14 nucleotides match TRBD2. V was pared by 1 base and J by 4 bases, with 6 bases of the junction left unmatched. The CDR3 has 18 residues. Germline CDR1 is MNHEY and CDR2 is SMNVEV (reference sequence). The CDR3 coding sequence is TGTGCCAGCAGTTTATTGGGACTAGCGGGAGTTCGTTACAATGAGCAGTTCTTC. Residues: CASSLLGLAGVRYNEQFF.

The rearrangement uses TRBV28 and TRBJ1-1; D not certain. CDR3 size: 12 residues. CDR1 and CDR2 (germline): MDHEN, SYDVKM. V was clipped by 7 bases and J by 6 bases, with 12 bases between them. CDR3 in DNA: TGTGCCAGCATTCCGACCGGGGCTGAAGCTTTCTTT. Translating it yields CASIPTGAEAFF.

The chain combines TRBV27 with TRBJ2-6, with a possible D match to TRBD2 (5 bases). Trimming removed 0 bases from V and 2 bases from J, with 14 bases in between. The CDR3 is 18 amino acids. Germline V lookup: CDR1 MNHEY, CDR2 SMNVEV (reference sequence). DNA for the CDR3: TGTGCCAGCAGTTTATCCAAGGGTGCGGGCCCTGGGGCCAACGTCCTGACTTTC. Translated, it gives CASSLSKGAGPGANVLTF.

The chain uses TRBV30 and TRBJ2-7, with a weak D call TRBD1 (5 bases). The CDR3 has 13 residues. Trimming removed 1 base at V and 0 bases at J, with 7 bases between. Per germline, CDR1 GTSNPN and CDR2 SVGIG (reference sequence). CDR3 nucleotides: TGTGCCTGGAGTGAGGACATCTCCTACGAGCAGTACTTC. It codes for CAWSEDISYEQYF.

The chain is built from TRBV2 and TRBJ1-5; D gene ambiguous. V was cut by 8 bases and J by 4 bases, with 15 bases left in between. CDR1 is SNHLY and CDR2 is FYNNEI in the germline V gene. The CDR3 has 14 amino acids. CDR3 DNA sequence: TGTGCCAGCGGACGCCGAGGCGGGAATCAGCCCCAGCATTTT. This codes for CASGRRGGNQPQHF.

V is TRBV16 and J is TRBJ2-7; TRBD2 might be the D (5 bases). CDR3 size: 12 residues. Germline CDR1 and CDR2: KGHSY and FQNENV. The V gene lost 2 bases and the J gene lost 5 bases, with 7 bases spanning the gap. As DNA, the CDR3 is TGTGCCAGCAGCCAACCCGGGGACGAGCAGTACTTC. Translated: CASSQPGDEQYF.

The rearrangement links TRBV29-1 to TRBJ1-2, with 7 bases matching TRBD1. This CDR3 contains 17 residues. CDR1 is SQVTM and CDR2 is ANQGSEA in the germline V gene. Unmatched junction bases numbered 16, after V lost 6 bases and J lost 0 bases. The CDR3 DNA sequence: TGCAGCGTGGGGGGGGACAGCGTCACAAAAGCTAACTATGGCTACACCTTC. It specifies CSVGGDSVTKANYGYTF.

This chain joins TRBV7-6 and TRBJ2-2; unclear D gene. The CDR3 has 11 amino acids. Germline V gives CDR1 SGHVS, CDR2 FNYEAQ. V lost 3 bases and J lost 4, with 0 bases in between. In DNA form, the CDR3 reads TGTGCCAGCAGCTTCACCGGGGAGCTGTTTTTT. Translated: CASSFTGELFF.

Of note for this clone: Other nucleotide sequences from this sample produce the same CDR3. The gene calls are TRBV4-1 and TRBJ1-1, with TRBD1 identical over 8 bases. CDR3 length equals 16 residues. With 3 bases clipped from V and 0 bases from J, the junction kept 6 bases outside the gene matches. Germline V gene data show CDR1 as MGHRA and CDR2 as YSYEKL. CDR3 sequence: CASSHGQGNLNTEAFF. Written as DNA, the CDR3 is TGCGCCAGCAGCCACGGACAGGGAAACTTGAACACTGAAGCTTTCTTT.

This chain uses TRBV7-9 with TRBJ2-7; tentatively, D is TRBD1 or TRBD2 (6 bases each). This CDR3 has 14 amino acids. The V and J ends lost 3 bases and 6 bases respectively, with 15 bases between them. Germline V lookup: CDR1 SEHNR, CDR2 FQNEAQ (reference sequence). For the CDR3, the DNA is TGTGCCAGCAGCTTTGGGGGGCAGGTGATCGAGCAGTACTTC. Encoded protein: CASSFGGQVIEQYF. The complete variable domain, with remaining parts taken from reference TRBV7-9 and TRBJ2-7, reads DTGVSQNPRHKITKRGQNVTFRCDPISEHNRLYWYRQTLGQGPEFLTYFQNEAQLEKSRLLSDRFSAERPKGSFSTLEIQRTEQGDSAMYLCASSFGGQVIEQYFGPGTRLTVT.

The chain joins TRBV15 to TRBJ2-7; 11 nucleotides match TRBD2. Germline V CDR1 and CDR2: LNHNV, YYDKDF (reference sequence). The V and J ends lost 5 bases and 8 bases, in that order; junction bases with no gene match: 8. The CDR3 is made up of 14 amino acids. The CDR3 region has the DNA TGTGCCACCAGCCCAACCGGGACTAGCGGCAAGCAGTACTTC. It specifies CATSPTGTSGKQYF.